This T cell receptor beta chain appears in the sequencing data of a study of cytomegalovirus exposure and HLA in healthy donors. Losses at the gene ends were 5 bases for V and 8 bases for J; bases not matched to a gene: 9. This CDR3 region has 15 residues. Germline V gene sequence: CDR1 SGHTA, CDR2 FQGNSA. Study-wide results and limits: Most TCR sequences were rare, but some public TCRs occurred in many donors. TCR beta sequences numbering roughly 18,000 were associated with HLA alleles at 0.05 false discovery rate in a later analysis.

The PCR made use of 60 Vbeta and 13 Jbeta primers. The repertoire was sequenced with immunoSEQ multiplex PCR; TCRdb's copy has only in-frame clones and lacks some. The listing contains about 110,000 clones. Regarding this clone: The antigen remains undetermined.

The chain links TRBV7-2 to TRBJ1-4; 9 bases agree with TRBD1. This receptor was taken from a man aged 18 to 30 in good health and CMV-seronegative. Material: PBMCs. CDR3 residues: CASSRGTGFREKLFF. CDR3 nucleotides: TGTGCCAGCAGCCGTGGGACAGGGTTTAGGGAAAAACTGTTTTTT.